This T cell receptor (beta chain) was found in a study of CD8+ T cells in alopecia areata. This clone was detected only a few times. Its antigen remains unidentified. RNA, once extracted, was reverse transcribed into cDNA for use as the sequencing template. The data were produced by immunoSEQ multiplex PCR, yet TCRdb's version contains in-frame clones alone and is incomplete. The sample lists 150,000 to 250,000 clones, roughly 64% occurring once. From germline, CDR1 is MNHEY and CDR2 SVGAGI. The CDR3 length is 14 residues. Trimming cost V 8 bases and J 3 bases, with 14 bases left between them. Stated treatment: oral pan-JAK inhibitor, 5-10 mg twice daily. Peripheral blood and lesional scalp punch biopsies were taken from alopecia areata patients. The sorting of PBMCs gave CD4+ and CD8+ T cells. General study points: With one nonresponder, baseline CD8+ expansion's link to response remains uncertain.

The J gene is TRBJ2-1, the V gene TRBV6-5, with D unclear. This clonotype was sampled from a human donor with alopecia areata. The sequences come from CD4+ T cells sorted from blood, collected at week 24, from a patient treated with tofacitinib. The CDR3 sequence: CASLSARIYNEQFF. The CDR3 DNA follows: TGTGCCAGCCTTAGTGCCAGGATCTACAATGAGCAGTTCTTC.